This T cell receptor beta chain was documented in a study of T cells in Graves' hyperthyroidism and ophthalmopathy. Notes on the study in general: Blood shared most expanded thyroid clonotypes above 0.001.

Ophthalmopathy patients showed a Clinical Activity Score of at least 3, NOSPECS grade of at least 4 and duration under 3 months. The study left out patients who had uncontrolled infection, other autoimmune disease, pregnancy or lactation. Clinical symptoms, serum thyroxine and TRAb, thyroid ultrasound and orbital computed tomography were used for the diagnoses. For this clonotype: Its cognate antigen is unknown.

Researchers took RNA transcripts and amplified the TCR beta CDR3 regions from them. When the TCR CDR3 underwent first-round RT-PCR, the HTBI primer set was used. TCRdb ran MiXCR on the multiplex PCR reads and lists one entry per CDR3 protein. The sample lists about 640,000 distinct CDR3 sequences; about 20% were seen once. This receptor was taken from a man aged 30 to 39 with Graves' ophthalmopathy. Material for sequencing was blood.

For the CDR3, the DNA is TGTGCCAGCAGGTCCAACCAGGGGCAGCAGTTCTTC. Translation: CASRSNQGQQFF. The gene calls are TRBV6-1 and TRBJ2-1, with a tentative D call TRBD1 (6 bases). From germline, CDR1 is MNHNS and CDR2 SASEGT. Trimming shortened V by 6 bases and J by 11 bases, and 14 bases separated the two germline ends. This CDR3 contains 12 residues.